The rows below give T cell receptor beta chains drawn from one sample of a study of identical twins. One entry per CDR3 protein results from TCRdb running MiXCR on the 5' RACE reads. The table has approximately 690,000 distinct CDR3 sequences, around 6% seen once. The specimen was naive T cells sorted from blood. These TCRs come from a man younger than 35 in good health. CDR3s include the opening cysteine and the closing phenylalanine or tryptophan. A D gene is named only where the DNA matches it firmly. Size is omitted from some rows. Given values are once, few, many or a class for expanded clones.

abundance,j_gene,v_gene,len,d_gene,CDR3nt,CDR3aa
many,TRBJ1-1,TRBV6-1,13,NA,TGTGCCAGCAGTGTTAGCGGGGGGACTGAAGCTTTCTTT,CASSVSGGTEAFF
NA,TRBJ2-7,TRBV2,12,NA,TGTGCCAGCAGCCTGATCTCCTACGAGCAGTGCTTC,CASSLISYEQCF
few,TRBJ2-7,TRBV7-2,17,TRBD2,TGTGCCAGCAGACTCTGGTCACTAGCGGGATCCGTCGACGAGCAGTACTTC,CASRLWSLAGSVDEQYF
few,TRBJ2-2,TRBV5-1,15,NA,TGCGCCAGCAGCCCCGGCGCGGGATACAGCGGGGAGCTGTTTTTT,CASSPGAGYSGELFF
few,TRBJ2-7,TRBV20-1,14,TRBD2,TGCAGTGCAAGACTAGCGGGAGGGCCACTCGAGCAGTACTTC,CSARLAGGPLEQYF
many,TRBJ1-1,TRBV5-1,13,NA,TGCGCCAGCAGCCCAGGGCGGACGGGTGAAGCTTTCTTT,CASSPGRTGEAFF
NA,TRBJ2-5,TRBV6-1,15,TRBD2,TGTGCCAGCAGACCACTAGCGGGGAGACAAGAGACCCAGTACTTC,CASRPLAGRQETQYF
many,TRBJ1-1,TRBV6-2/TRBV6-3,14,TRBD1,TGTGCCAGCAGTATGGGACAGTTGAACACTGAAGCTTTCTTT,CASSMGQLNTEAFF
NA,TRBJ2-3,TRBV5-1,18,TRBD2,TGCGCCAGCAGCCCGAGACTAGCGGGAGGCCCAAGCACAGATACGCAGTATTTT,CASSPRLAGGPSTDTQYF
few,TRBJ2-1,TRBV11-2,16,NA,TGTGCCAGCAGAGCCAGTCCGGCCCTCTTAATGCATGAGCAGTTCTTC,CASRASPALLMHEQFF
few,TRBJ2-3,TRBV6-5,18,TRBD2,TGTGCCAGCAGTTACTCGATAGGCCTAGCGGAACCGGGAGATACGCAGTATTTT,CASSYSIGLAEPGDTQYF
NA,TRBJ2-1,TRBV7-2,14,NA,TGTGCCAGCCGGGACGGCTTCGCCTACAATGAGCAGTTCTTC,CASRDGFAYNEQFF
many,TRBJ1-3,TRBV20-1,14,NA,TGCAGTGCTAGTCGCAGGGCAATTCGGGACACCATATATTTT,CSASRRAIRDTIYF
few,TRBJ1-5,TRBV5-1,14,TRBD1,TGCGCCAGCAGCTCGGAGGGGGCAGGTCAGCCCCAGCATTTT,CASSSEGAGQPQHF
many,TRBJ1-4,TRBV20-1,16,NA,TGCAGTGCTAGAGATCAGACGGGTTTTGGCAATGAAAAACTGTTTTTT,CSARDQTGFGNEKLFF
many,TRBJ2-7,TRBV28,17,NA,TGTGCCAGCAGTTTTCAATCCGGGACAATTTCCGCCTACGAGCAGTACTTC,CASSFQSGTISAYEQYF
NA,TRBJ2-3,TRBV29-1,16,NA,TGCAGCGTCTGTACGGAGGGCCACTTAGGTCGGGATACGCAGTATTTT,CSVCTEGHLGRDTQYF
many,TRBJ2-5,TRBV20-1,14,NA,TGCAGTGCTTCGCGGACGGTGGGCAAAGGGACCCAGTACTTC,CSASRTVGKGTQYF
NA,TRBJ1-1,TRBV9,14,NA,TGTGCCAGCAGCGGACACCGGATGAACACTGAAGCTTTCTTT,CASSGHRMNTEAFF
NA,TRBJ2-5,TRBV5-1,13,NA,TGCGCCAGCAGCTTGGCAGGGAAAGGGACCCAGTACTTC,CASSLAGKGTQYF
many,TRBJ2-2,TRBV4-1,14,NA,TGCGCCAGCCGGTCAGGGACGGGTACCGGGGAGCTGTTTTTT,CASRSGTGTGELFF
few,TRBJ2-5,TRBV7-9,13,NA,TGTGCCAGCAGTGGGACCCACCAAGAGACCCAGTACTTC,CASSGTHQETQYF
many,TRBJ1-2,TRBV10-3,14,NA,TGTGCCATCAGTGTGTCGGGGACTAACTATGGCTACACCTTC,CAISVSGTNYGYTF
NA,TRBJ2-1,TRBV18,13,NA,TGTGCCAGCTCACCACGCGAGTCGGCTGAGCAGTTCTTC,CASSPRESAEQFF
few,TRBJ2-7,TRBV10-3,14,TRBD1,TGTGCCACCACGACAGGGCCCAGCTCCTACGAGCAGTACTTC,CATTTGPSSYEQYF
many,TRBJ2-1,TRBV12-3/TRBV12-4,12,NA,TGTGCCACCGGGGGAGAATACAATGAGCAGTTCTTC,CATGGEYNEQFF
few,TRBJ2-1,TRBV20-1,13,TRBD1,TGCAGTGCTACGGGACAGGCTGACAATGAGCAGTTCTTC,CSATGQADNEQFF
many,TRBJ2-7,TRBV29-1,11,NA,TGCAGCGTTGGGAGTTTCTACGAGCAGTACTTC,CSVGSFYEQYF
few,TRBJ2-1,TRBV4-2,17,NA,TGTGCCAGCAGCCAAGCCTTTTTTAGCTTGATCGACAATGAGCAGTTCTTC,CASSQAFFSLIDNEQFF
many,TRBJ2-3,TRBV6-2/TRBV6-3,14,NA,TGTGCCAGCACCGAGTGGACTGGCACAGATACGCAGTATTTT,CASTEWTGTDTQYF
many,TRBJ1-1,TRBV12-3/TRBV12-4,13,NA,TGTGCCAGCAGTCCCAGACAGAACACTGAAGCTTTCTTT,CASSPRQNTEAFF